What follows describes a single T cell receptor (beta chain). This specimen belongs to a study of blood T cell repertoires in COVID-19. Study in general: PBMCs, B-cell-depleted T cells, or T cells provided the cDNA or gDNA that made up the material.

Sequencing used immunoSEQ multiplex PCR; TCRdb keeps in-frame clones, though not all of them. The table has roughly 79,000 clones, less than 90% seen once. The germline V gene has CDR1 SGHTA and CDR2 FQGNSA. V dropped 2 bases and J dropped 7; count of bases not matched to a gene: 2. The CDR3 spans 13 residues. This chain links TRBV7-2 with TRBJ2-1, with TRBD2 identical over 7 bases. The clonotype was recovered from a man in his forties or fifties with acute or convalescent COVID-19. Sequenced input: peripheral blood. This CDR3 reads CASSLMGGNEQFF. The CDR3 nucleotides are TGTGCCAGCAGCTTAATGGGGGGGAATGAGCAGTTCTTC.